Each of the 13 T cell receptor beta chains below was sequenced from the same sample in a study of regulatory T cells in long-lasting Graves disease (dated by TCRdb to the early 2020s). Reading the label with the study, this specimen's time point is: newly diagnosed GD, antithyroid drugs for less than 3 months. For both TCR sequencing and RNA sequencing, RNA was extracted from PBMCs in TRIzol. The method was multiplex PCR. Instrument on record: Illumina HiSeq 4000. iRepertoire HTBI primers and Arm-PCR amplification of CDR3 regions were used to construct TCR beta libraries. TCRdb reran the public reads through fastp at Q25 and MiXCR, keeping productive beta chains. Rows matching on CDR3 protein sequence are summarized as one entry with the most common DNA and genes. This sample has 450,000 to 700,000 distinct CDR3 sequences in its table, and roughly 14% of those were observed once. The ten largest account for more than 8.5% of the sample.

This same sample was also taken into another study, of T cells in Graves' hyperthyroidism and ophthalmopathy.

Specimen: peripheral blood mononuclear cells (PBMCs), collected at new diagnosis, from a patient treated with antithyroid drugs. The receptors derive from a man aged 25 to 45 with Graves disease. Donor details come from another sample of the same person, matched by shared clones.

This clonotype was found a few times. The chain couples TRBV18 to TRBJ2-3; 8 positions match TRBD2. Trimming removed 3 bases from V and 6 bases from J; junction bases left unmatched: 5. The CDR3 has 14 amino acids. Germline-derived CDR1 and CDR2 are KGHSH and LQKENI. CDR3 nucleotide sequence: TGTGCCAGCTCACCTTCCAGCGGGAGTGATACGCAGTATTTT. Its translation is CASSPSSGSDTQYF.

The gene calls are TRBV20-1 and TRBJ1-6; 9 nucleotides match TRBD1. Per germline, CDR1 DFQATT and CDR2 SNEGSKA (reference sequence). The V and J ends lost 5 bases and 7 bases, in that order; junction bases with no gene match: 9. This CDR3 region has 15 residues. As DNA, the CDR3 is TGCAGTGCTCATACCGGGACAGGGTTAAATTCACCCCTCCACTTT. It translates to CSAHTGTGLNSPLHF.

Turning to this clonotype: A much larger clonotype is one base distant, so this may be a read error. The chain couples TRBV2 to TRBJ2-1; 10 positions agree with TRBD2. The CDR3 is 16 amino acids. Germline V CDR1 and CDR2: SNHLY, FYNNEI. CDR3 in DNA: TGTGCCACCAGTGATCCGACTAGCGGGCAATACAATGAGCGGTTCTTC. Translating gives CATSDPTSGQYNERFF.

The sample holds many counts of this clonotype. The chain couples TRBV20-1 to TRBJ2-1, with D hard to call. The CDR3 runs 14 residues. V was cut by 6 bases and J by 3 bases, with 15 bases left in between. Germline V gene lookup returns CDR1 DFQATT and CDR2 SNEGSKA (reference sequence). CDR3 loop: CSAPTGGNYNEQFF. For the CDR3, the DNA is TGCAGTGCCCCCACGGGTGGTAACTACAATGAGCAGTTCTTC.

At least ten counts were recorded for this clonotype. This chain links TRBV7-3 with TRBJ1-6, with unresolved D. Germline V gene lookup returns CDR1 SGHTA and CDR2 FQGTGA. This CDR3 has 15 residues. V was shortened by 4 bases and J by 6 bases, with 13 bases between the two germline ends. The CDR3, as DNA: TGTGCCAGCAGCTACGCCGGACTGACTAATTCACCCCTCCACTTT. The encoded protein is CASSYAGLTNSPLHF.

There are many counts of this clonotype. V usage is TRBV20-1 and J usage is TRBJ2-2; no clear D gene. The V end lost 5 bases, the J end lost 4 bases, and 14 bases lay between the germline ends. The CDR3 consists of 14 residues. Germline V CDR1 and CDR2: DFQATT, SNEGSKA (reference sequence). The CDR3 bases are TGCAGTGCTCCTTTTTCTGGCAGCACCGGGGAGCTGTTTTTT. This encodes CSAPFSGSTGELFF.

This clonotype was counted at least ten times. The rearrangement links TRBV3-1 to TRBJ2-3; D not resolved. The germline CDR1 and CDR2 sequences are LGHDT and YNNKEL (reference sequence). V lost 6 bases and J lost 3, with 10 bases in between. The CDR3 sequence is 13 residues long. The CDR3 DNA sequence: TGTGCCAGCAGACGAATACAGACAGATACGCAGTATTTT. Translating it yields CASRRIQTDTQYF.

A few counts support this clonotype. The chain has TRBV9 and TRBJ2-6; perhaps TRBD1 as D (8 bases). In germline, CDR1 is SGDLS, CDR2 YYNGEE. With 1 base removed from V and 0 bases from J, the gap between germline ends came to 11 bases. The CDR3 has 17 amino acids. The CDR3 is CASSVTGGASGANVLTF. CDR3 nucleotides: TGTGCCAGCAGCGTAACAGGGGGGGCCTCTGGGGCCAACGTCCTGACTTTC.

J is TRBJ1-5 and V is TRBV4-1; 8 nucleotides line up with TRBD1. The CDR3 is 16 residues long. V trimming: 0 bases; J trimming: 5 bases; junction bases outside the gene matches: 6. Germline V gives CDR1 MGHRA, CDR2 YSYEKL. CDR3 in amino acids: CASSQDPQGAHQPQHF. DNA for the CDR3: TGCGCCAGCAGCCAAGACCCCCAGGGGGCGCATCAGCCCCAGCATTTT.

This clonotype appeared many times. The chain combines TRBV2 with TRBJ2-5; no clear D gene. Per the germline V gene, CDR1 is SNHLY and CDR2 is FYNNEI. The germline V and J ends were trimmed by 7 bases and 1 base, with 10 bases remaining between them. The CDR3 is 13 amino acids. The CDR3: CASKNSPQETQYF. Here the CDR3 DNA reads TGTGCCAGCAAAAATAGCCCCCAAGAGACCCAGTACTTC.

This clonotype was seen repeatedly, ten times or more. V gene TRBV29-1 combines with J gene TRBJ1-1; D is ambiguous. V gave up 2 bases and J gave up 7 bases, with 8 bases separating them. Per germline, CDR1 SQVTM and CDR2 ANQGSEA. The CDR3 extends over 11 amino acids. CDR3 sequence: CSVEPRGEAFF. Written as DNA, the CDR3 is TGCAGCGTTGAACCACGGGGTGAAGCTTTCTTT.

This clonotype was picked up many times. The chain is built from TRBV29-1 and TRBJ2-7, with 7 bases aligning to TRBD1. The germline V gene has CDR1 SQVTM and CDR2 ANQGSEA. V dropped 4 bases and J dropped 0; count of bases not matched to a gene: 9. There are 15 residues in the CDR3. The CDR3 region has the DNA TGCAGCGTTGTTTGGGACAGCGAGGCCTCCTACGAGCAGTACTTC. Amino acid sequence: CSVVWDSEASYEQYF.

In its sample, this clonotype was seen many times. V usage is TRBV2 and J usage is TRBJ2-2, with D possibly matching TRBD2 (6 bases). The germline V gene has CDR1 SNHLY and CDR2 FYNNEI. This CDR3 is 14 amino acids long. V was clipped by 9 bases and J by 6 bases, with 17 bases between them. The CDR3 region is CARGGKGTPGELFF. Written as DNA, the CDR3 is TGTGCCAGGGGGGGTAAGGGCACCCCCGGGGAGCTGTTTTTT.